This T cell receptor (beta chain) was captured by sequencing in a study of blood T cell repertoires in COVID-19. Across the whole study: Sites in the United States, Italy and Spain provided acute and convalescent COVID-19 samples. PBMCs, B-cell-depleted T cells, or T cells provided the cDNA or gDNA that made up the material.

This clone was found once. In the source study's methods: Amplified reference gene primers provided the basis for estimating nucleated cell counts. Method: immunoSEQ multiplex PCR; TCRdb's copy keeps in-frame clones and lacks some. The D gene and trimming were derived from the DNA, and the V and J assignments and clone size from that table. The table shows about 130,000 clones, with about 85% occurring only once. The source material was peripheral blood. This TCR was sampled from a man aged 35 to 55 with active or convalescent COVID-19.

CDR3 sequence: CASSFLRGNDNEQFF. CDR3 DNA: TGTGCCAGCAGCTTTTTAAGGGGGAATGACAATGAGCAGTTCTTC. The chain couples TRBV5-5 to TRBJ2-1; possible D gene TRBD1, 6 bases. There are 15 residues in the CDR3. Germline V lookup: CDR1 SGHKS, CDR2 YYEKEE (reference sequence). V lost 2 bases and J lost 5, with 14 bases in between. Filled out from reference TRBV5-5 and TRBJ2-1, the complete variable domain reads DAGVTQSPTHLIKTRGQQVTLRCSPISGHKSVSWYQQVLGQGPQFIFQYYEKEERGRGNFPDRFSARQFPNYSSELNVNALLLGDSALYLCASSFLRGNDNEQFFGPGTRLTVL.